This TCR beta chain originates from a study of shared clonotypes between healthy human individuals. The length of the CDR3 is 15 residues. From germline, CDR1 is SQVTM and CDR2 ANQGSEA. Trimming took off 2 bases at V and 0 bases at J, with 12 bases between the two ends. The authors ran the assay at deep level. Investigators spread the genomic DNA of each subset evenly over several immunoSEQ plates. Unsorted PBMC replicate PCRs drew on around 270 ng DNA, representing some 32,000 T cell genomes. Under the authors' procedure: From ImmunoSEQ came sequences covering only the junction and carrying no quality scores, so filtering differed. Assay: immunoSEQ multiplex PCR; the TCRdb copy retains only in-frame clones and omits some. That table furnishes V, J and clone size, whereas the DNA furnished D and trimming. The data contain under 600,000 clones, around 78% of them seen just once; the ten biggest clones take up 12%.

This clone appeared once. The chain couples TRBV29-1 to TRBJ2-3, with D tentatively TRBD1 or TRBD2 (6 bases each). Specimen: PBMCs. This receptor was taken from a woman in her forties in good health. Some clones in this sample may be carry-over from other donors' samples. As DNA, the CDR3 is TGCAGCGTTGAATCTAGGGGGGAGAGCACAGATACGCAGTATTTT. This encodes CSVESRGESTDTQYF.